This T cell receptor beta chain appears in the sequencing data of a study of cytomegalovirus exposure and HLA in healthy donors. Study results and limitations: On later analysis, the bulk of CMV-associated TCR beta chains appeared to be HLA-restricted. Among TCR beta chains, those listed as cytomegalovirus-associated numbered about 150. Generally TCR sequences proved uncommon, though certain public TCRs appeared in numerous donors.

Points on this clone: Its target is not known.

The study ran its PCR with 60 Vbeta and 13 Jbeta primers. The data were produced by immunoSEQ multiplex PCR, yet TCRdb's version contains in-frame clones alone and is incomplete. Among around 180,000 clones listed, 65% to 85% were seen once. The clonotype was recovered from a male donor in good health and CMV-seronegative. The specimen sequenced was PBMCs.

CDR3 DNA: TGTGCCAGCAGGGGAGGCGGACAGGGAATATACGAGCAGTACTTC. Translated: CASRGGGQGIYEQYF. The rearrangement joins TRBV27 to TRBJ2-7; 8 positions agree with TRBD1. CDR3 size: 15 residues. With V trimmed by 6 bases and J by 4 bases, 11 bases remained unmatched. CDR1 is MNHEY and CDR2 is SMNVEV in the germline V gene (reference sequence).